These 6 T cell receptor beta chains were all obtained from the same sample, sequenced in a study of T-cell reconstitution after alpha-beta-depleted transplantation in children. During its preparation, the TCRbeta library received unique molecular identifiers. TCRdb used MiXCR to reprocess the PCR reads, holding one entry per CDR3 protein. The table includes fewer than 700,000 distinct CDR3 sequences, over 10% detected once. Source: PBMCs, mostly from graft donor cells, taken 360 days after TCRalphabeta/CD19-depleted stem cell transplant. These receptors all stem from a male patient between 10 and 17 years old who had a stem cell transplant for acute myeloid leukemia, so the T cells may come from the graft donor.

A few counts support this clonotype. The V call is TRBV4-3, the J call TRBJ2-2; no firm D call. CDR3 length: 14 amino acids. Germline V CDR1 and CDR2: LGHNA, YSLEER. Deletions cut 4 bases from V and 1 base from J, with 7 bases between. The CDR3 is CASSLPVNTGELFF. DNA for the CDR3: TGCGCCAGCAGCCTCCCGGTGAACACCGGGGAGCTGTTTTTT.

The sample holds many counts of this clonotype. This rearrangement joins TRBV20-1 to TRBJ2-7; 7 bases are shared with TRBD2. V dropped 0 bases and J dropped 0; count of bases not matched to a gene: 8. CDR3 length: 16 amino acids. Germline-derived CDR1 and CDR2 are DFQATT and SNEGSKA (reference sequence). DNA for the CDR3: TGCAGTGCTAGAGATCCTGGCCCGGGGGGCTCCTACGAGCAGTACTTC. It encodes CSARDPGPGGSYEQYF.

This clonotype was counted many times. CDR3 in DNA: TGCGCCAGCAGCTTACAAGGGGCCGGTGAAAAACTGTTTTTT. Its protein is CASSLQGAGEKLFF. V and J are TRBV5-1 and TRBJ1-4, with a tentative D call TRBD1 (5 bases). The V gene lost 2 bases and the J gene lost 7 bases, with 12 bases spanning the gap. The CDR3 is made up of 14 amino acids. From germline, CDR1 is SGHRS and CDR2 YFSETQ. The variable domain in full, completed from reference TRBV5-1 and TRBJ1-4, reads KAGVTQTPRYLIKTRGQQVTLSCSPISGHRSVSWYQQTPGQGLQFLFEYFSETQRNKGNFPGRFSGRQFSNSRSEMNVSTLELGDSALYLCASSLQGAGEKLFFGSGTQLSVL.

The V gene is TRBV12-3 or TRBV12-4, the J gene TRBJ2-5, with D perhaps matching TRBD2 (6 bases). Between the trimmed V and J ends, which lost 5 bases and 4 bases, there was a span of 23 bases. The length of the CDR3 is 17 residues. The CDR3 DNA reads TGTGCCAGCAGTCCTCTCATCGGGAGTCTTAGGCGAGAGACCCAGTACTTC. Protein product: CASSPLIGSLRRETQYF.

The genes are TRBV28 and TRBJ2-7, with 8 bases that match TRBD1. V lost 3 bases, J lost 5 bases, and 15 bases stayed unmatched. This CDR3 has 17 amino acids. Germline V lookup: CDR1 MDHEN, CDR2 SYDVKM. The CDR3 here is CASSFVPTGVQEDEQYF. The CDR3 coding sequence is TGTGCCAGCAGTTTCGTCCCGACAGGGGTCCAGGAAGACGAGCAGTACTTC. Variable domain in full (rest from reference TRBV28 and TRBJ2-7): DVKVTQSSRYLVKRTGEKVFLECVQDMDHENMFWYRQDPGLGLRLIYFSYDVKMKEKGDIPEGYSVSREKKERFSLILESASTNQTSMYLCASSFVPTGVQEDEQYFGPGTRLTVT.

This clonotype showed up just a few times. The chain recombines TRBV29-1 with TRBJ2-1; D is possibly TRBD1 (8 bases). Trimming took 5 bases from V and 7 from J, leaving 24 bases between them. This CDR3 has 16 residues. Looked up from germline, CDR1 is SQVTM and CDR2 is ANQGSEA. The CDR3 protein is CSVQGPTSRGLNEQFF. The CDR3 coding sequence is TGCAGCGTTCAAGGGCCGACTAGCAGGGGGCTGAATGAGCAGTTCTTC.